A single sample is the source of the 4 T cell receptor beta chains below, sequenced in a study of radiotherapy plus CTLA-4 blockade in lung cancer (dated by TCRdb to the late 2010s). Library preparation used the immunoSEQ multiplex PCR assay. This immuneACCESS table, as held by TCRdb, lists in-frame sequences with V and J called but not all clones. Of the missing ones, under half trace to an unresolved V gene in checked studies; the others have no known cause. Counted in this sample were 50,000 to 70,000 clones; around 80% of them appeared once. About 4% of the sample belongs to the ten largest clones. Sample: peripheral blood, taken from a patient treated with radiotherapy plus ipilimumab. The origin of the receptors is a human donor with non-small cell lung cancer who had a partial response to radiotherapy plus ipilimumab.

The sample holds one count of this clone. The rearrangement uses TRBV19 and TRBJ2-6; TRBD1 matches 9 bases. CDR3 size: 15 residues. V dropped 5 bases and J dropped 2; count of bases not matched to a gene: 1. Germline lookup yields CDR1 LNHDA and CDR2 SQIVND (reference sequence). CDR3 protein: CASSYRGPGANVLTF. Here the CDR3 DNA reads TGTGCCAGTAGTTACAGGGGGCCTGGGGCCAACGTCCTGACTTTC.

J is TRBJ1-5 and V is TRBV6-5; D uncertain. The CDR3 consists of 12 residues. V was trimmed by 4 bases and J by 6 bases, leaving 7 bases between them. The germline gives CDR1 MNHEY, CDR2 SVGAGI. CDR3 coding DNA: TGTGCCAGCAGTTTCCGGGGTCAGCCCCAGCATTTT. Translation gives CASSFRGQPQHF.

The chain couples TRBV4-2 to TRBJ2-5; 15 bases agree with TRBD2. V was pared by 4 bases and J by 5 bases, with 11 bases of the junction left unmatched. Germline V gene lookup returns CDR1 LGHNA and CDR2 YNFKEQ. The CDR3 consists of 18 residues. CDR3 loop: CASSLGLAGGRGRETQYF. The CDR3 DNA reads TGTGCCAGCAGCCTTGGACTAGCGGGGGGGCGGGGTCGGGAGACCCAGTACTTC.

This chain connects TRBV7-8 to TRBJ2-7, with 9 nucleotides matching TRBD1. The CDR3 consists of 17 residues. V lost 5 bases, J lost 4 bases, and 15 bases stayed unmatched. Germline V lookup: CDR1 SGHVS, CDR2 FQNEAQ. CDR3 nucleotides: TGTGCCAGCAGCACTCAACAGGGGGCTGGTGCTGTGTACGAGCAGTACTTC. It yields the protein CASSTQQGAGAVYEQYF. The whole variable domain, remainder taken from reference TRBV7-8 and TRBJ2-7, is GAGVSQSPRYKVAKRGQDVALRCDPISGHVSLFWYQQALGQGPEFLTYFQNEAQLDKSGLPSDRFFAERPEGSVSTLKIQRTQQEDSAVYLCASSTQQGAGAVYEQYFGPGTRLTVT.